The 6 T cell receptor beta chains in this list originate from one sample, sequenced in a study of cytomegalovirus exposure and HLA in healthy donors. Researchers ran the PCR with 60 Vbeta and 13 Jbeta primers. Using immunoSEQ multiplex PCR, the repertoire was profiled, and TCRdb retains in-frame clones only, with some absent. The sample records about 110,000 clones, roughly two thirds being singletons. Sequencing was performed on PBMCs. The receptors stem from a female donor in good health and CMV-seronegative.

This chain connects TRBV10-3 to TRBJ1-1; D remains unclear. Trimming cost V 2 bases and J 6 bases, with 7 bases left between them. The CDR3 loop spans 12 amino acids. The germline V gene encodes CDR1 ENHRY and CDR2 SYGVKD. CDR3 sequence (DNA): TGTGCCATCAGTGAGATCGGAGCTGAAGCTTTCTTT. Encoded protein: CAISEIGAEAFF.

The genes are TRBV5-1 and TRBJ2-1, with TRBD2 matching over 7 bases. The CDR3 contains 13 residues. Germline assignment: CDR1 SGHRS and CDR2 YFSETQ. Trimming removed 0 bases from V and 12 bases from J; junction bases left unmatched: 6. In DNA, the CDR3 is TGCGCCAGCAGCTTGGAGCGGGGAAGGGGGCAGTTCTTC. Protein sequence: CASSLERGRGQFF.

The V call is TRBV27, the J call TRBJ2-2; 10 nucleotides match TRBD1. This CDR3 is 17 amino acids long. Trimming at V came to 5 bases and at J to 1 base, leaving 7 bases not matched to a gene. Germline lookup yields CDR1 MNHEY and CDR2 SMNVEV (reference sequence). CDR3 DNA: TGTGCCAGCAGTCCTGACAGGGGGCGCGTGAACACCGGGGAGCTGTTTTTT. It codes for CASSPDRGRVNTGELFF.

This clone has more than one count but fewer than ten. This chain's CDR3 is CASSYTGGFVKETQYF. CDR3 sequence (DNA): TGTGCCAGCAGTTATACAGGGGGCTTTGTTAAGGAGACCCAGTACTTC. V usage is TRBV6-6 and J usage is TRBJ2-5; 9 bases align to TRBD1. Germline lookup yields CDR1 MNHNY and CDR2 SVGAGI (reference sequence). The V gene end was trimmed by 3 bases and the J gene end by 5 bases; junction bases not matched to a gene: 10. This CDR3 has 16 amino acids.

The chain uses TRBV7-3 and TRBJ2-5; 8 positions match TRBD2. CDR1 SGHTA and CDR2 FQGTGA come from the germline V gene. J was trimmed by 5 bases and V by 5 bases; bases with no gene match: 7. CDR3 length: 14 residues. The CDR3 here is CASSPSGRRETQYF. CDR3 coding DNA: TGTGCCAGCAGCCCAAGCGGGAGAAGGGAGACCCAGTACTTC.

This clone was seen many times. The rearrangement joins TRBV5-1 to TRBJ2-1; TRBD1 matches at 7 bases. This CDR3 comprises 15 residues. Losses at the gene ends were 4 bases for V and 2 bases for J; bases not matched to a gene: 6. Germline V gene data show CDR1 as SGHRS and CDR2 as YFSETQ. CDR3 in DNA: TGCGCCAGCAGCCCGTACGGGACAGCCTACAATGAGCAGTTCTTC. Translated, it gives CASSPYGTAYNEQFF.